This T cell receptor (beta chain) was identified during a study of CD4 T cells in relation to SARS-CoV-2 and coronaviruses. Study-level information: Shared crossreactive spike epitopes were mapped to their HLA restriction.

The method was immunoSEQ multiplex PCR; TCRdb's version includes in-frame clones alone and lacks a portion of them. The top ten clones hold about 1.5% of a sample with under 70,000 clones, around 86% of them seen once. Points from the study as a whole: The assay detects memory recall responses, not culture-primed primary responses. About 65% of donors had memory CD4+ clonotypes crossrecognizing SARS-CoV-2 and common cold coronavirus spike.

With respect to this clone: The antigen remains undetermined.

The unexposed donors gave CD4+ T cells in about 2010-2019, prior to COVID-19. Germline values: CDR1 LGHDT, CDR2 YNNKEL (reference sequence). CDR3 length: 13 residues. Trimming shortened V by 1 base and J by 10 bases, and 11 bases separated the two germline ends. The chain couples TRBV3-1 (or the pseudogene TRBV3-2) to TRBJ2-1, with D tentatively TRBD1 (6 bases). Source material: memory CD4+ T cells from PBMCs. This TCR came from a human donor in good health. The CDR3 reads CASSQGPQGEQFF. In DNA form, the CDR3 reads TGTGCCAGCAGCCAAGGTCCCCAGGGGGAGCAGTTCTTC.